These T cell receptor beta chains were read from a single sample in a study of T cells in Graves' hyperthyroidism and ophthalmopathy. TCRdb analysed the multiplex PCR reads with MiXCR anew, one entry per CDR3 protein. The data contain hundreds of thousands of distinct CDR3 sequences, roughly 15% of them singletons. Specimen: blood. These receptors were collected from a middle-aged woman with Graves' ophthalmopathy. The CDR3 runs from the conserved cysteine through the conserved F or W. The D gene is left open where the match is weak. Some rows mark clone size as missing; the rest say once, few, many or name a class of expanded clone.

clone size: many
D gene: TRBD1
J gene: TRBJ2-1
V gene: TRBV12-3/TRBV12-4
CDR3 protein: CASRDRNNNEQFF
CDR3 DNA: TGTGCCAGCCGGGACAGGAATAACAATGAGCAGTTCTTC

clone size: many
D gene: .
J gene: TRBJ1-1
V gene: TRBV7-2
CDR3 protein: CASSLMTGNTEAFF
CDR3 DNA: TGTGCCAGCAGCTTAATGACAGGTAACACTGAAGCTTTCTTT

clone size: many
D gene: .
J gene: TRBJ1-2
V gene: TRBV18
CDR3 protein: CASSHAGTITYGYTF
CDR3 DNA: TGTGCCAGCTCGCATGCCGGGACCATCACCTATGGCTACACCTTC

clone size: .
D gene: .
J gene: TRBJ2-7
V gene: TRBV9
CDR3 protein: CASSALRADSYEQYF
CDR3 DNA: TGTGCCAGCAGCGCCTTGCGGGCGGATTCCTACGAGCAGTACTTC

clone size: .
D gene: TRBD2
J gene: TRBJ2-7
V gene: TRBV20-1
CDR3 protein: CSARDRLAGGIADEQYF
CDR3 DNA: TGCAGTGCTAGAGATAGGCTAGCGGGAGGAATAGCCGACGAGCAGTACTTC

clone size: many
D gene: .
J gene: TRBJ1-1
V gene: TRBV5-1
CDR3 protein: CASSLDGQQTLNAFF
CDR3 DNA: TGCGCCAGCAGCTTGGACGGACAGCAAACACTGAACGCTTTCTTT

clone size: .
D gene: TRBD1
J gene: TRBJ1-2
V gene: TRBV12-3/TRBV12-4
CDR3 protein: CASNPGTGANHGYTF
CDR3 DNA: TGTGCCAGCAATCCTGGGACAGGGGCAAACCATGGCTACACCTTC

clone size: many
D gene: .
J gene: TRBJ2-2
V gene: TRBV19
CDR3 protein: CASVKRFQRLDTGELFF
CDR3 DNA: TGTGCCAGTGTTAAAAGGTTCCAGCGGTTAGACACCGGGGAGCTGTTTTTT

clone size: many
D gene: .
J gene: TRBJ2-7
V gene: TRBV28
CDR3 protein: CASSPGGRGGEQYF
CDR3 DNA: TGTGCCAGCAGTCCCGGGGGTAGGGGCGGCGAGCAGTACTTC

clone size: many
D gene: .
J gene: TRBJ2-5
V gene: TRBV13
CDR3 protein: CASSPEGEETQYF
CDR3 DNA: TGTGCCAGCAGCCCAGAGGGGGAGGAGACCCAGTACTTC

clone size: few
D gene: TRBD2
J gene: TRBJ2-5
V gene: TRBV5-1
CDR3 protein: CASRRTSGSLYQETQYF
CDR3 DNA: TGCGCCAGCCGCAGGACTAGCGGGAGTTTGTACCAAGAGACCCAGTACTTC

clone size: few
D gene: .
J gene: TRBJ1-6
V gene: TRBV14
CDR3 protein: CASSLTQGSPLHF
CDR3 DNA: TGTGCCAGCAGCCTGACCCAGGGATCACCCCTCCACTTT

clone size: .
D gene: .
J gene: TRBJ1-2
V gene: TRBV6-1
CDR3 protein: CASSLIQGSGYTF
CDR3 DNA: TGTGCCAGCAGTCTCATCCAGGGCTCTGGCTACACCTTC

clone size: once
D gene: TRBD2
J gene: TRBJ2-2
V gene: TRBV5-1
CDR3 protein: CASKRLAPGELFF
CDR3 DNA: TGCGCTAGCAAGAGACTAGCTCCCGGGGAGCTGTTTTTT

clone size: .
D gene: .
J gene: TRBJ1-2
V gene: TRBV28
CDR3 protein: CASTSPGRGAYGYTF
CDR3 DNA: TGTGCCAGCACCTCTCCTGGACGGGGCGCCTATGGCTACACCTTC

clone size: .
D gene: .
J gene: TRBJ1-1
V gene: TRBV4-3
CDR3 protein: CASSHDKNTEAFF
CDR3 DNA: TGCGCCAGCAGCCACGACAAAAACACTGAAGCTTTCTTT

clone size: many
D gene: TRBD1
J gene: TRBJ2-4
V gene: TRBV2
CDR3 protein: CASSLGQAKNIQYF
CDR3 DNA: TGTGCCAGCAGTCTGGGACAGGCCAAAAACATTCAGTACTTC

clone size: many
D gene: TRBD2
J gene: TRBJ2-5
V gene: TRBV4-2
CDR3 protein: CASSQGLAGGQETQYF
CDR3 DNA: TGCGCCAGCAGCCAAGGACTAGCGGGAGGCCAAGAGACCCAGTACTTC

clone size: few
D gene: TRBD2
J gene: TRBJ2-5
V gene: TRBV6-1
CDR3 protein: CASSGRTRQYQETQYF
CDR3 DNA: TGTGCCAGCAGTGGCAGGACTAGGCAGTACCAAGAGACCCAGTACTTC

clone size: many
D gene: .
J gene: TRBJ1-1
V gene: TRBV6-4
CDR3 protein: CASSDLPGTEAFF
CDR3 DNA: TGTGCCAGCAGTGATTTGCCCGGCACTGAAGCTTTCTTT

clone size: many
D gene: TRBD1
J gene: TRBJ2-5
V gene: TRBV10-3
CDR3 protein: CAISESGTEETQYF
CDR3 DNA: TGTGCCATCAGTGAGTCCGGGACAGAAGAGACCCAGTACTTC

clone size: few
D gene: .
J gene: TRBJ1-5
V gene: TRBV7-6
CDR3 protein: CASSLEGKPQHF
CDR3 DNA: TGTGCCAGCAGCTTAGAGGGGAAGCCCCAGCATTTT

clone size: many
D gene: .
J gene: TRBJ1-5
V gene: TRBV7-2
CDR3 protein: CASSFGGRDQPQHF
CDR3 DNA: TGTGCCAGCAGCTTTGGGGGACGGGATCAGCCCCAGCATTTT

clone size: few
D gene: .
J gene: TRBJ2-3
V gene: TRBV9
CDR3 protein: CASSPRASDTQYF
CDR3 DNA: TGTGCCAGCAGCCCCCGGGCCTCAGATACGCAGTATTTT

clone size: many
D gene: TRBD1
J gene: TRBJ1-1
V gene: TRBV3-1
CDR3 protein: CASSSFDRGTEAFF
CDR3 DNA: TGTGCCAGCAGTTCCTTCGACAGGGGCACTGAAGCTTTCTTT

clone size: many
D gene: .
J gene: TRBJ1-6
V gene: TRBV30
CDR3 protein: CAWSQGFSPLHF
CDR3 DNA: TGTGCCTGGAGTCAGGGATTTTCACCCCTCCACTTT